Below are 17 T cell receptor beta chains sequenced from a single sample in a study of blood T cell repertoires in COVID-19. Measured with immunoSEQ multiplex PCR; TCRdb has only the in-frame clones, and not every one. The table records tens of thousands of clones, under 90% of them present only once. Sequences were obtained from peripheral blood. Receptors originate from a human donor in a cohort sampled during active COVID-19.

The genes are TRBV11-2 and TRBJ2-3; the D is unclear. The CDR3 is 16 residues long. Trimming pared 2 bases from V and 2 bases from J, leaving 14 bases between. The V gene's germline CDR1 is SGHAT and CDR2 FQNNGV. The CDR3: CASSLSPQSNTDTQYF. CDR3 DNA: TGTGCCAGCAGCTTATCCCCTCAGTCCAACACAGATACGCAGTATTTT.

This clone was counted between two and nine times. The chain is built from TRBV5-1 and TRBJ2-7; the D gene is possibly TRBD1 (6 bases). CDR3 size: 16 residues. Germline V lookup: CDR1 SGHRS, CDR2 YFSETQ. V was clipped by 0 bases and J by 4 bases, with 17 bases between them. This CDR3 reads CASSLGGTGKVYEQYF. CDR3 coding DNA: TGCGCCAGCAGCTTGGGTGGTACAGGGAAGGTATACGAGCAGTACTTC. The variable domain in full, with the rest retrieved from reference TRBV5-1 and TRBJ2-7, is KAGVTQTPRYLIKTRGQQVTLSCSPISGHRSVSWYQQTPGQGLQFLFEYFSETQRNKGNFPGRFSGRQFSNSRSEMNVSTLELGDSALYLCASSLGGTGKVYEQYFGPGTRLTVT.

The chain employs TRBV19 and TRBJ2-1, with 8 bases matching TRBD1. Germline V gene sequence: CDR1 LNHDA, CDR2 SQIVND (reference sequence). CDR3 length: 16 amino acids. V lost 6 bases, J lost 1 base, and 8 bases stayed unmatched. This chain's CDR3 is CASRDRGRGSYNEQFF. DNA for the CDR3: TGTGCCAGTAGAGACAGGGGCAGGGGATCCTACAATGAGCAGTTCTTC.

On this clone: A junction boundary mismatches the germline segment, possibly from a read error. This rearrangement joins TRBV19 to TRBJ2-1; TRBD2 matches 9 bases. The germline gives CDR1 LNHDA, CDR2 SQIVND (reference sequence). This CDR3 contains 14 residues. CDR3 bases: TGTGCCAGTAGTAGCGAGCGGGAGGCCTCCCTGCAGCTCTTC. This gives the protein CASSSEREASLQLF.

V and J are TRBV5-1 and TRBJ2-2; tentative D call: TRBD2 (5 bases). Between the trimmed V and J ends, which lost 4 bases and 1 base, there was a span of 11 bases. Germline values: CDR1 SGHRS, CDR2 YFSETQ. The CDR3 spans 15 residues. CDR3 amino acids: CASSLELGNTGELFF. CDR3 nucleotide sequence: TGCGCCAGCAGCCTAGAACTAGGGAACACCGGGGAGCTGTTTTTT.

The rearrangement joins TRBV12-3 or TRBV12-4 to TRBJ1-4, with D possibly matching TRBD1 (5 bases). V was shortened by 6 bases and J by 8 bases, with 13 bases between the two germline ends. The CDR3 is 13 amino acids. The DNA of the CDR3 is TGTGCCAGCAGACCTACAGGTTCCGAAAAACTGTTTTTT. This translates into CASRPTGSEKLFF.

The V and J genes are TRBV14 and TRBJ1-1; 7 bases fit TRBD1. With V trimmed by 5 bases and J by 11 bases, 8 bases remained unmatched. Germline CDR1 and CDR2: SGHDN and FVKESK. CDR3 length: 12 amino acids. DNA for the CDR3: TGTGCCAGCAGCAGACCGGGACAGCGGGCTTTCTTT. Translating gives CASSRPGQRAFF.

This clone was counted a single time. This chain uses TRBV7-9 with TRBJ1-4; D is undetermined. In germline, CDR1 is SEHNR, CDR2 FQNEAQ (reference sequence). The V end lost 4 bases, the J end lost 4 bases, and 10 bases lay between the germline ends. CDR3 size: 14 residues. CDR3 coding DNA: TGTGCCAGCAGCTCCCGTTCAGATAATGAAAAACTGTTTTTT. Protein: CASSSRSDNEKLFF.

The chain links TRBV2 to TRBJ1-6; the D is unclear. The V gene lost 1 base and the J gene lost 7 bases, with 8 bases spanning the gap. Germline V gene lookup returns CDR1 SNHLY and CDR2 FYNNEI. The length of the CDR3 is 14 residues. In DNA form, the CDR3 reads TGTGCCAGCAGTGAAGGCAGGCTGAATTCACCCCTCCACTTT. The encoded protein is CASSEGRLNSPLHF.

The genes are TRBV12-2 and TRBJ2-7; the table gives TRBD1 as D, unverified against the DNA. TRBV12-2 is described as a pseudogene. This CDR3 contains 15 residues. The CDR3 DNA follows: TGTGCAAGTCGCTTAGCGGCGGTGGGGCCAGGTGAGCAGTACTTC. This sequence encodes CASRLAAVGPGEQYF.

The J gene is TRBJ2-1, the V gene TRBV3-1 (or the pseudogene TRBV3-2); 9 bases match TRBD1. CDR3 size: 16 residues. J gave up 7 bases and V 2 bases, and 9 bases lay outside the gene matches. Germline lookup yields CDR1 LGHDT and CDR2 YNNKEL (reference sequence). The CDR3 reads CASSQSTGQGMNEQFF. The CDR3 nucleotides are TGTGCCAGCAGCCAATCGACAGGACAGGGGATGAATGAGCAGTTCTTC.

In its sample, this clone was seen a few times. The genes are TRBV23-1 and TRBJ1-2; 7 bases are a match to TRBD1. TRBV23-1 is placed among ORFs of uncertain function. The trim removed 0 bases at V and 2 bases at J, leaving 3 bases unmatched. CDR3 size: 15 residues. The CDR3 reads CASSQSGQQNYGYTF. The DNA for the CDR3 is TGCGCCAGCAGTCAATCGGGACAGCAAAACTATGGCTACACCTTC.

In this sample, this clone turned up a few times. The V and J genes are TRBV7-8 and TRBJ2-7; TRBD2 matches 7 bases. Germline values: CDR1 SGHVS, CDR2 FQNEAQ. The V segment lost 5 bases and the J segment 3 bases; nucleotides outside the gene matches: 7. CDR3 length equals 14 residues. This chain's CDR3 is CASSRRETFYEQYF. CDR3 bases: TGTGCCAGCAGCCGGCGGGAGACTTTCTACGAGCAGTACTTC.

The V call is TRBV27, the J call TRBJ2-6; D remains unclear. The CDR3 totals 18 residues. The ends were cut back, 5 bases at V and 0 bases at J, with 17 bases in the middle. Germline values: CDR1 MNHEY, CDR2 SMNVEV (reference sequence). CDR3 nucleotide sequence: TGTGCCAGCAGTCCTCCCCCCCCACAGAGCTCTGGGGCCAACGTCCTGACTTTC. This translates into CASSPPPPQSSGANVLTF.

The rearrangement uses TRBV21-1 and TRBJ2-3; the table assigns TRBD2, which was not confirmed against the DNA. TRBV21-1 is a documented pseudogene. The CDR3 runs to 18 residues. The CDR3 nucleotides read TGTGCCAGCAGCAAAGTTACCTGGGTAGCGGGAGAGGGAGATACGCAGTATTTT. Translation gives CASSKVTWVAGEGDTQYF.

This chain uses TRBV2 with TRBJ1-4, with a possible D match to TRBD1 (6 bases). Germline CDR1 SNHLY, CDR2 FYNNEI. The CDR3 consists of 16 residues. Trimming removed 6 bases at V and 4 bases at J, with 18 bases between. CDR3 DNA: TGTGCCAGCAGCGGCCAGGGGTTGAGTAATAATGAAAAACTGTTTTTT. This sequence encodes CASSGQGLSNNEKLFF.

V usage is TRBV21-1 and J usage is TRBJ2-5; the table gives TRBD2 as D, unverified against the DNA. TRBV21-1 is assigned pseudogene status. The CDR3 is made up of 15 amino acids. The CDR3 DNA reads TGTGCCAGCAGCAAAGGCCCGGGGGGGGAGGAGACCCAGTACTTC. Translation: CASSKGPGGEETQYF.